The source of this TCR beta chain is a study of T cells after yellow fever vaccination. TCRdb passed the 5' RACE reads through MiXCR, listing each CDR3 protein once. The table includes about 75,000 distinct CDR3 sequences, around 7% detected once. Germline CDR1 MGHDK, CDR2 SYGVNS. V trimming: 7 bases; J trimming: 2 bases; junction bases outside the gene matches: 5. CDR3 length: 14 amino acids. Whole-study findings and limits: Abundant clonotypes (contaminants from the bulk population) could be present in FACS-sorted repertoires. On re-exposure, the response was weaker but peaked faster, at day 5 versus 15. The booster response re-showed most primary clones: 95% to 96% CD4, approximately 90% CD8.

This clonotype was seen a handful of times. What it binds is not known. Material: CD8+ T cells sorted from PBMCs, obtained approximately 11 days after the first yellow fever vaccination. The sequence came from a man in his late teens or twenties who received the YFV17D yellow fever vaccine. This chain joins TRBV25-1 and TRBJ2-1; 7 bases align to TRBD1. Here the CDR3 reads CASMLGGPYNEQFF. The CDR3 bases are TGTGCCAGCATGTTAGGGGGCCCCTACAATGAGCAGTTCTTC. Using reference TRBV25-1 and TRBJ2-1 for the parts outside the CDR3, the full variable domain is EADIYQTPRYLVIGTGKKITLECSQTMGHDKMYWYQQDPGMELHLIHYSYGVNSTEKGDLSSESTVSRIRTEHFPLTLESARPSHTSQYLCASMLGGPYNEQFFGPGTRLTVL.